This T cell receptor beta chain derives from a study of T cells after yellow fever vaccination. The wider study: Fractions with few cells were prepared using SMART-Seq v4 Ultra Low Input.

In this sample, this clonotype turned up many times. Via MiXCR, TCRdb re-called the 5' RACE reads, giving one row per CDR3 protein. The sample shows around 320,000 distinct CDR3 sequences, around 11% of them seen only once. This receptor was obtained from a man aged 18-30 years who received the YFV17D yellow fever vaccine. This material consisted of CD4+ T cells sorted from PBMCs, taken 45 days after the yellow fever booster vaccination.

The CDR3 protein is CSARALAGVNEQFF. CDR3 nucleotide sequence: TGCAGTGCTAGAGCCCTAGCGGGGGTCAATGAGCAGTTCTTC. J is TRBJ2-1 and V is TRBV20-1, with TRBD2 matching over 10 bases. Germline loops: CDR1 DFQATT, CDR2 SNEGSKA (reference sequence). After removal of 1 base from V and 6 bases from J, the junction contained 3 bases not matched to a gene. The CDR3 extends over 14 amino acids.